The rows below give T cell receptor beta chains drawn from one sample of a study of glioma-infiltrating T cells after dendritic cell vaccination. The protocol was immunoSEQ multiplex PCR, while the TCRdb copy is restricted to in-frame clones and leaves out a portion. The profile covers roughly 96,000 clones, with roughly three quarters appearing a single time and about 6.5% taken by the ten largest. Source: blood, taken before dendritic cell vaccination. The receptors originated from a human donor with glioblastoma. Each CDR3 is given with its conserved first and last residue. Each record gives: clone size, D gene, J gene, V gene, CDR3 DNA, CDR3 protein. D genes are given only for firm matches. Clone sizes are given selectively: once, few, many, or a class where the clone is expanded.

clone_size: once; d_call: -; j_call: TRBJ1-6; v_call: TRBV4-2; cdr3_nt: TGTGCCAGCAGAGTAGGACAGACGAATTCACCCCTCCACTTT; cdr3_aa: CASRVGQTNSPLHF
clone_size: -; d_call: TRBD2; j_call: TRBJ2-1; v_call: TRBV5-6; cdr3_nt: TGTGCCAGCAGCTTGTTAGCGGGAGGCTCCTACAATGAGCAGTTCTTC; cdr3_aa: CASSLLAGGSYNEQFF
clone_size: -; d_call: TRBD2; j_call: TRBJ2-2; v_call: TRBV7-9; cdr3_nt: TGTGCCAGCACCGGCGGGGGGAACACCGGGGAGCTGTTTTTT; cdr3_aa: CASTGGGNTGELFF
clone_size: -; d_call: -; j_call: TRBJ2-7; v_call: TRBV18; cdr3_nt: TGTGCCAGCTCCCACAGGGATTCCTACGAGCAGTACTTC; cdr3_aa: CASSHRDSYEQYF
clone_size: -; d_call: TRBD1; j_call: TRBJ2-1; v_call: TRBV19; cdr3_nt: TGTGCCAGTAGTACAGGGGGAAATGAGCAGTTCTTC; cdr3_aa: CASSTGGNEQFF
clone_size: -; d_call: TRBD1; j_call: TRBJ1-1; v_call: TRBV25-1; cdr3_nt: TGTGCCAGCAGTGACAGGGGGCTTGGGAACACTGAAGCTTTCTTT; cdr3_aa: CASSDRGLGNTEAFF
clone_size: -; d_call: -; j_call: TRBJ2-7; v_call: TRBV11-1; cdr3_nt: TGTGCCAGCAGCCTCCGGGACACCCCTTCCTACGAGCAGTACTTC; cdr3_aa: CASSLRDTPSYEQYF
clone_size: -; d_call: TRBD2; j_call: TRBJ2-1; v_call: TRBV19; cdr3_nt: TGTGCCAGTAGTATATCTTTTAGCGGGAGATTCAATGAGCAGTTCTTC; cdr3_aa: CASSISFSGRFNEQFF
clone_size: -; d_call: -; j_call: TRBJ2-7; v_call: TRBV7-3; cdr3_nt: TGTGCCAGCAGCTTAAGGCCATTCTACGAGCAGTACTTC; cdr3_aa: CASSLRPFYEQYF
clone_size: -; d_call: -; j_call: TRBJ2-2; v_call: TRBV5-1; cdr3_nt: TGCGCCAGCAGCTTGGGAGGGGGTCGGACCGGGGAGCTGTTTTTT; cdr3_aa: CASSLGGGRTGELFF
clone_size: -; d_call: -; j_call: TRBJ1-6; v_call: TRBV5-1; cdr3_nt: TGCGCCAGCAGCTTGGGCCCTCAGGGGAGTCAGCTGGTTTCACCCCTCCACTTT; cdr3_aa: CASSLGPQGSQLVSPLHF
clone_size: -; d_call: TRBD1; j_call: TRBJ2-1; v_call: TRBV2; cdr3_nt: TGTGCCAGCAGTTCGGACAGGGGGGGATACAATGAGCAGTTCTTC; cdr3_aa: CASSSDRGGYNEQFF
clone_size: -; d_call: TRBD1; j_call: TRBJ1-5; v_call: TRBV6-1; cdr3_nt: TGTGCCAGCAGTGCTGACACAGGGGGCAATCAGCCCCAGCATTTT; cdr3_aa: CASSADTGGNQPQHF
clone_size: -; d_call: TRBD2; j_call: TRBJ2-1; v_call: TRBV4-2; cdr3_nt: TGTGCCAGCAGCCAAGTCGGCGGGGGGGCGAGTGAGCAGTTCTTC; cdr3_aa: CASSQVGGGASEQFF
clone_size: -; d_call: -; j_call: TRBJ2-5; v_call: TRBV7-7; cdr3_nt: TGTGCTAGCAGCTTAGGTCTAGCAGAGACCCAGTACTTC; cdr3_aa: CASSLGLAETQYF
clone_size: -; d_call: -; j_call: TRBJ2-1; v_call: TRBV30; cdr3_nt: TGTGCCTGCCAGAGGGGGACCGCGCGTTACAATGAGCAGTTCTTC; cdr3_aa: CACQRGTARYNEQFF
clone_size: -; d_call: -; j_call: TRBJ1-6; v_call: TRBV5-1; cdr3_nt: TGCGCCAGCAGCTTGGATCCGGGTTATGATTCACCCCTCCACTTT; cdr3_aa: CASSLDPGYDSPLHF
clone_size: -; d_call: -; j_call: TRBJ1-3; v_call: TRBV7-3; cdr3_nt: TGTGCCAGCAGCTTAACATCGGGAGGGAACACCATATATTTT; cdr3_aa: CASSLTSGGNTIYF
clone_size: once; d_call: TRBD2; j_call: TRBJ2-1; v_call: TRBV19; cdr3_nt: TGTGCCAGTAGTCCTGGACTAGCGGGCTTGGGATATGAGCAGTTCTTC; cdr3_aa: CASSPGLAGLGYEQFF
clone_size: once; d_call: -; j_call: TRBJ1-2; v_call: TRBV2; cdr3_nt: TGTGCCAGCGGACAGTCGCCTCTTGCTAACTATGGCTACACCTTC; cdr3_aa: CASGQSPLANYGYTF
clone_size: -; d_call: -; j_call: TRBJ1-2; v_call: TRBV28; cdr3_nt: TGTGCCAGCAGTTTAGCGCTCCTAAACTATGGCTACACCTTC; cdr3_aa: CASSLALLNYGYTF
clone_size: -; d_call: -; j_call: TRBJ1-6; v_call: TRBV5-1; cdr3_nt: TGCGCCAGCAGCCGGGACTCACGAAGCTCCTATAATTCACCCCTCCACTTT; cdr3_aa: CASSRDSRSSYNSPLHF
clone_size: -; d_call: TRBD1; j_call: TRBJ2-1; v_call: TRBV9; cdr3_nt: TGTGCCAGAGGCCCCTCGGGACAGGGTTACAATGAGCAGTTCTTC; cdr3_aa: CARGPSGQGYNEQFF
clone_size: -; d_call: -; j_call: TRBJ1-4; v_call: TRBV29-1; cdr3_nt: TGCAGCGTTGGAGGGAAGAATGAAAAACTGTTTTTT; cdr3_aa: CSVGGKNEKLFF
clone_size: -; d_call: -; j_call: TRBJ1-2; v_call: TRBV2; cdr3_nt: TGTGCCAGCAGTGGGGGGGGAGTTGGGGCGCTTATTTTGGGTGGCTACACCTTC; cdr3_aa: CASSGGGVGALILGGYTF
clone_size: -; d_call: TRBD2; j_call: TRBJ2-1; v_call: TRBV5-1; cdr3_nt: TGCGCCAGCAGTTATCGGGAGGTGGATGAGCAGTTCTTC; cdr3_aa: CASSYREVDEQFF
clone_size: -; d_call: TRBD1; j_call: TRBJ1-5; v_call: TRBV6-1; cdr3_nt: TGTGCCAGCACTCGACAGGGGGCGGTGGATCAGCCCCAGCATTTT; cdr3_aa: CASTRQGAVDQPQHF
clone_size: -; d_call: TRBD2; j_call: TRBJ2-2; v_call: TRBV7-2; cdr3_nt: TGTGCCAGCAGCGCGGGACTAGCGGGAGGGGACACCGGGGAGCTGTTTTTT; cdr3_aa: CASSAGLAGGDTGELFF
clone_size: -; d_call: -; j_call: TRBJ2-7; v_call: TRBV6-5; cdr3_nt: TGTGCCAGCAGTTACCTTGGACAGTACGAGCAGTACTTC; cdr3_aa: CASSYLGQYEQYF
clone_size: -; d_call: TRBD1; j_call: TRBJ1-2; v_call: TRBV5-6; cdr3_nt: TGTGCCAGCAGCGGGACAGGGAAAAGTGGCTACACCTTC; cdr3_aa: CASSGTGKSGYTF
clone_size: -; d_call: -; j_call: TRBJ1-5; v_call: TRBV2; cdr3_nt: TGTGCCAGCAGTGATACACGGGATGGGCCCCAGCATTTT; cdr3_aa: CASSDTRDGPQHF
clone_size: -; d_call: TRBD2; j_call: TRBJ2-3; v_call: TRBV11-2; cdr3_nt: TGTGCCAGCAGCTTCCAACTCGGGGGGACAGATACGCAGTATTTT; cdr3_aa: CASSFQLGGTDTQYF
clone_size: -; d_call: TRBD1; j_call: TRBJ1-1; v_call: TRBV6-1; cdr3_nt: TGTGCCAGCAGTTCACAGGGGGCTGGCACTGAAGCTTTCTTT; cdr3_aa: CASSSQGAGTEAFF
clone_size: once; d_call: -; j_call: TRBJ2-5; v_call: TRBV7-7; cdr3_nt: TGTGCTAGCAGCCAAACTAGTAAAGGAGAGACCCAGTACTTC; cdr3_aa: CASSQTSKGETQYF
clone_size: -; d_call: -; j_call: TRBJ1-3; v_call: TRBV6-1; cdr3_nt: TGTGCCAGCAGGTCTTTCTCTGGAAACACCATATATTTT; cdr3_aa: CASRSFSGNTIYF
clone_size: -; d_call: TRBD1; j_call: TRBJ1-2; v_call: TRBV15; cdr3_nt: TGTGCCACCAGCAGAGCCCCTGGCCTAGGGACAGCTTATGGCTACACCTTC; cdr3_aa: CATSRAPGLGTAYGYTF
clone_size: -; d_call: -; j_call: TRBJ2-7; v_call: TRBV5-4; cdr3_nt: TGTGCCAGCAGCTTGGACGGAGCATGGCAGTACTTC; cdr3_aa: CASSLDGAWQYF
clone_size: -; d_call: -; j_call: TRBJ1-1; v_call: TRBV7-6; cdr3_nt: TGTGCCAGCAGCTTATTCGGGAACACTGAAGCTTTCTTT; cdr3_aa: CASSLFGNTEAFF
clone_size: once; d_call: -; j_call: TRBJ1-2; v_call: TRBV29-1; cdr3_nt: TGCAGCGTTCGAAGCGAAAGTGGGTATGGCTACACCTTC; cdr3_aa: CSVRSESGYGYTF
clone_size: -; d_call: -; j_call: TRBJ2-1; v_call: TRBV4-2; cdr3_nt: TGTGCCAGCAGCCAAGTCGGAGTTAGCTCCTACAATGAGCAGTTCTTC; cdr3_aa: CASSQVGVSSYNEQFF
clone_size: -; d_call: -; j_call: TRBJ1-4; v_call: TRBV6-5; cdr3_nt: TGTGCCAGCAGATCCACAGGCTTTGGTAAAAAACTGTTTTTT; cdr3_aa: CASRSTGFGKKLFF
clone_size: -; d_call: -; j_call: TRBJ1-1; v_call: TRBV29-1; cdr3_nt: TGCAGCGTTGAAGCACTACCGAACACTGAAGCTTTCTTT; cdr3_aa: CSVEALPNTEAFF
clone_size: -; d_call: -; j_call: TRBJ1-6; v_call: TRBV10-2; cdr3_nt: TGCGCCAGCACAGCGGTCCGGAGTTCACCCCTCCACTTT; cdr3_aa: CASTAVRSSPLHF
clone_size: -; d_call: -; j_call: TRBJ1-1; v_call: TRBV29-1; cdr3_nt: TGCAGCGTCCACAGGGTATTTAACACTGAAGCTTTCTTT; cdr3_aa: CSVHRVFNTEAFF
clone_size: -; d_call: -; j_call: TRBJ1-2; v_call: TRBV5-1; cdr3_nt: TGCGCCAGCAGCTACGACGCAGGATATGGCTACACCTTC; cdr3_aa: CASSYDAGYGYTF
clone_size: -; d_call: TRBD2; j_call: TRBJ2-1; v_call: TRBV5-1; cdr3_nt: TGCGCCAGCAGCTATCCCGGACTAGCGGGTTCCAATGAGCAGTTCTTC; cdr3_aa: CASSYPGLAGSNEQFF
clone_size: -; d_call: TRBD2; j_call: TRBJ2-7; v_call: TRBV5-4; cdr3_nt: TGTGCCAGCAGCCCCACCCCTAGCGGGAGGAGCTCCTACGAGCAGTACTTC; cdr3_aa: CASSPTPSGRSSYEQYF
clone_size: -; d_call: TRBD2; j_call: TRBJ2-1; v_call: TRBV5-1; cdr3_nt: TGCGCCAGCAGCGCGACGGGGGGGGACTACAATGAGCAGTTCTTC; cdr3_aa: CASSATGGDYNEQFF
clone_size: -; d_call: -; j_call: TRBJ1-4; v_call: TRBV6-5; cdr3_nt: TGTGCCAGCAAGGAGGGAGTGATTAATGAAAAACTGTTTTTT; cdr3_aa: CASKEGVINEKLFF
clone_size: -; d_call: -; j_call: TRBJ2-7; v_call: TRBV30; cdr3_nt: TGTGCCTGGAGTGTCAGCTACGAGCAGTACTTC; cdr3_aa: CAWSVSYEQYF
clone_size: once; d_call: TRBD2; j_call: TRBJ2-2; v_call: TRBV9; cdr3_nt: TGTGCCAGTAATAGGCGGGAGGTTTTCACCGGGGAGCTGTTTTTT; cdr3_aa: CASNRREVFTGELFF
clone_size: -; d_call: TRBD1; j_call: TRBJ1-2; v_call: TRBV6-6; cdr3_nt: TGTGCCAGCAGCCGGACAGGGTTCAACTATGGCTACACCTTC; cdr3_aa: CASSRTGFNYGYTF
clone_size: -; d_call: -; j_call: TRBJ2-3; v_call: TRBV29-1; cdr3_nt: TGCAGCGCTAGGTGGCAGGCCAGGGGTACGCAGTATTTT; cdr3_aa: CSARWQARGTQYF
clone_size: -; d_call: TRBD2; j_call: TRBJ2-1; v_call: TRBV6-4; cdr3_nt: TGTGCCAGCAGCCCATTCGGGGCGGGGGGTTACAATGAGCAGTTCTTC; cdr3_aa: CASSPFGAGGYNEQFF
clone_size: -; d_call: TRBD2; j_call: TRBJ2-3; v_call: TRBV27; cdr3_nt: TGTGCCAGCAGTTCACTCGGACTAGCGGGGGCCAATCCAGATACGCAGTATTTT; cdr3_aa: CASSSLGLAGANPDTQYF
clone_size: -; d_call: TRBD2; j_call: TRBJ2-4; v_call: TRBV4-1; cdr3_nt: TGCGCCAGCAGCCAAGCCTTCGGACTAGCGGGAGTGATTCAGTACTTC; cdr3_aa: CASSQAFGLAGVIQYF
clone_size: -; d_call: TRBD1; j_call: TRBJ1-3; v_call: TRBV6-5; cdr3_nt: TGTGCCAGCAGGCCTCAGGGGGCTTCTGGAAACACCATATATTTT; cdr3_aa: CASRPQGASGNTIYF
clone_size: -; d_call: TRBD1; j_call: TRBJ1-1; v_call: TRBV11-2; cdr3_nt: TGTGCCAGCAGCTTAAACCCGGGACAGGTTAACACTGAAGCTTTCTTT; cdr3_aa: CASSLNPGQVNTEAFF
clone_size: -; d_call: TRBD2; j_call: TRBJ2-5; v_call: TRBV6-5; cdr3_nt: TGTGCCAGCAGTTACTCGTCGAGCGGGGGACAAGAGACCCAGTACTTC; cdr3_aa: CASSYSSSGGQETQYF
clone_size: few; d_call: -; j_call: TRBJ2-7; v_call: TRBV4-1; cdr3_nt: TGCGCCAGCAGCCTACTACAGGACAGTTCCTACGAGCAGTACTTC; cdr3_aa: CASSLLQDSSYEQYF